The sequence of this T cell receptor (beta chain) was determined in a study of shared clonotypes between healthy human individuals (dated by TCRdb to about 2020). For the study in its entirety: The cohort comprised two women and three men aged 18 to 49 years. For each donor, CD4 naive and CD4 memory were each run on three plates, CD8 naive on two plates, and CD8 memory on one plate. To estimate repertoire size and how much clonotypes are shared between individuals, the study performed deep sequencing of blood TCR repertoires from roughly five healthy adults. Different laboratories and diverse techniques were used to prepare libraries and sequence TCR repertoires, to increase sequencing depth and limit assay-specific biases. Between about 0.85 and 9.5 billion PBMCs per donor were obtained by leukapheresis. On the study overall, not on this receptor specifically: Compared with non-shared clonotypes, the clonotypes found in all four sorted-subset donors had higher generation probabilities. Estimated clonotype richness was generally larger for naive than for memory subsets. Based on pairwise subsampling, the degree of clonotype sharing among donors was expected to be affected by sequencing depth. Rarefaction of sorted-subset datasets indicated incomplete sequencing despite the large sequencing depth. The genetic and exposure-history diversity represented was limited by the small number of donors. About 4.5% of naive CD4, 3.5% of naive CD8, about 2.4% of memory CD4, and approximately 0.39% of memory CD8 clonotypes were shared across several donors. Sampling was restricted to blood, and TCR repertoires in tissue are likely to differ from TCR repertoires in blood.

This clone was recorded at least ten times. The specificity of this receptor is unknown. Base qualities are not recorded, but no much larger clone differs from it by a single base. CDR1 and CDR2 (LNHDA, SQIVND) derive from the germline V gene (reference sequence). The junction shows trimming of 5 bases on V and 3 bases on J, plus 20 bases between the germline ends. CDR3 length: 17 amino acids, cysteine to phenylalanine. The read is trimmed to its CDR3 DNA, 51 bases read in frame from base 1. Healthy HIV-negative adults with no recently reported acute infections or vaccinations were included as donors. Every donor was a Caucasian adult living in Nashville, Tennessee, USA. CD8 memory samples combined magnetically selected CD45RO+ cells with CCR7-negative CD45RA+ effector memory (TemRA) cells. After blood collection by leukapheresis, PBMCs were isolated using Ficoll-Histopaque density gradient centrifugation and then cryopreserved in the vapor phase of liquid nitrogen. Analytical flow cytometry was used to check the purity and quantity of every magnetically sorted T cell population. Each sorted fraction had its genomic DNA isolated and then quantified by UV absorbance on a Nanodrop 2000c.

Using the deep immunoSEQ assay, multiplex PCR amplified TCR CDR3 regions from genomic DNA. Genomic DNA extracted from each cell subset was distributed evenly over all wells of several immunoSEQ 96-well plates, and each plate served as one replicate. For sorted subsets, around 200 ng genomic DNA, equal to about 30,000 T cell genomes, was loaded into each replicate PCR. Purified libraries were quantified with a Qubit 3.0 fluorometer, sized on a Bioanalyzer 2100, and re-quantified with the KAPA Library Quantification kit. A separate single-read 150-cycle Illumina NextSeq 550 flow cell was used to sequence each immunoSEQ 96-well plate. The authors' analysis ran thus. Because only junctional sequences without quality scores were contained in the immunoSEQ output, filtering matching that applied to full-length reads could not be performed. Sequences were annotated with PyIR, a Python wrapper for IgBLAST v1.9, using IMGT germline references to assign V/J genes and CDR3. Reads were filtered out if the reads had weak V/J assignments (E-value above 1e-6), no CDR3, stop codons, out-of-frame junctions, or ambiguous translated residues. V3J clonotypes were defined as sequences sharing an identical inferred V gene, J gene, and CDR3 amino acid sequence. Percentage overlap between repertoires was computed as shared unique clonotypes divided by the size of the smaller repertoire. Three approaches were used to assess repertoire richness: RTK rarefaction, the Chao1 estimator, and Recon v2.1 estimates of unobserved clonotypes. Generation probabilities were computed with OLGA for all TCRbeta clonotypes obtained by the gDNA method from several donors. The source is immuneACCESS, and TCRdb retained only in-frame sequences with V and J called. Part of the clones is not carried over; for the studies checked, unresolved V genes explain less than half of this, and the remainder is unexplained. From that table come the V and J calls and clone size; the DNA was used to work out D and trimming. Recorded for this sample are approximately 100,000 clones; roughly 66% of them occurred a single time. The biggest ten clones account for 24% of the sample.

The source material was memory CD8+ T cells sorted from blood. The meaning of the sample's cell subset or site label: CD45RO+ cells pooled with CCR7-negative TemRA cells. This clonotype originated in a woman under 40 in good health. The chain is assembled from TRBV19 and TRBJ2-1; the D region possibly corresponds to TRBD2 (6 bases align). The sequenced DNA is TGTGCCAGTAGTCCAAATAGACAGTACGGGGGCTACAATGAGCAGTTCTTC. This encodes CASSPNRQYGGYNEQFF.